Listed here are 4 T cell receptor beta chains from one sample, sequenced in a study of T cell changes during pregnancy in multiple sclerosis. The table came from immunoSEQ multiplex PCR; TCRdb's copy has only in-frame clones and leaves some out. The sample gives almost 95,000 clones, roughly 90% of which show up once; roughly 1.4% is in the top ten. This material consisted of peripheral blood, taken in the first trimester of pregnancy. Receptors were obtained from a female donor with multiple sclerosis, enrolled in a pregnancy study.

V is TRBV4-1 and J is TRBJ1-2; 7 nucleotides line up with TRBD1. From germline, CDR1 is MGHRA and CDR2 YSYEKL. V lost 1 base to trimming and J lost 2 bases; unmatched junction nucleotides: 4. The CDR3 sequence is 15 residues long. The CDR3 loop is CASSQVGQPNYGYTF. CDR3 DNA sequence: TGCGCCAGCAGCCAAGTGGGACAGCCGAACTATGGCTACACCTTC.

The chain uses TRBV5-6 and TRBJ2-5; TRBD2 aligns across 12 bases. The germline V gene encodes CDR1 SGHDT and CDR2 YYEEEE. The J segment lost 5 bases and the V segment lost 3 bases, leaving 5 bases of the junction unmatched. The CDR3 is made up of 15 amino acids. The CDR3 DNA is TGTGCCAGCAGCTGGCTAGCGGGAGGGGTGGAGACCCAGTACTTC. Its protein product is CASSWLAGGVETQYF.

The J gene is TRBJ1-1, the V gene TRBV29-1; the D is unclear. Trimming removed 2 bases at V and 0 bases at J, with 4 bases between. Germline V gene sequence: CDR1 SQVTM, CDR2 ANQGSEA. The CDR3 length is 12 residues. CDR3 sequence: CSVEPMNTEAFF. DNA of the CDR3: TGCAGCGTTGAACCCATGAACACTGAAGCTTTCTTT.

The chain uses TRBV12-5 and TRBJ1-3; 8 bases are a match to TRBD1. The ends lost 6 bases at V and 0 bases at J; junction bases unmatched: 16. Germline V gives CDR1 LGHNT, CDR2 FRNRAP. The CDR3 runs 19 residues. As DNA, the CDR3 is TGTGCTAGTGGCACAGGGACAGGTTGGCCGGGCGACTCTGGAAACACCATATATTTT. Protein: CASGTGTGWPGDSGNTIYF.